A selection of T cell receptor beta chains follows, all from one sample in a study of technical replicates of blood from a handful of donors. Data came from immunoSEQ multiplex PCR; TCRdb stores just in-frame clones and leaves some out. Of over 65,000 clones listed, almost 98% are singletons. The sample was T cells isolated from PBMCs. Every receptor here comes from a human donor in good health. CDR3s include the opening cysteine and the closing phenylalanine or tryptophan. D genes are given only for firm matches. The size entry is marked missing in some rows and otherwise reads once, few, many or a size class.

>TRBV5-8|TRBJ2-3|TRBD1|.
CASSLWDRGRSDTQYF
TGTGCCAGCAGCTTGTGGGACAGGGGGCGGTCAGATACGCAGTATTTT
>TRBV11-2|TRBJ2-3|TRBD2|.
CASSLGGSLSDTQYF
TGTGCCAGCAGCTTAGGCGGGAGTCTCTCAGATACGCAGTATTTT
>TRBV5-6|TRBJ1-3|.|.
CASSSSGGSGNTIYF
TGTGCCAGCAGCTCCTCGGGAGGCTCTGGAAACACCATATATTTT
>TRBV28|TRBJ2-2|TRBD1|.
CASSFRDRGPTGELFF
TGTGCCAGCAGTTTTCGGGACAGGGGGCCTACCGGGGAGCTGTTTTTT
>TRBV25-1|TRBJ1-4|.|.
CASSESGEGEKLFF
TGTGCCAGCAGTGAATCAGGGGAGGGGGAAAAACTGTTTTTT
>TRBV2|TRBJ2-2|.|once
CASSERGAGELFF
TGTGCCAGCAGTGAAAGGGGCGCCGGGGAGCTGTTTTTT
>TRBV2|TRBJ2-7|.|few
CASSRERYEQYF
TGTGCCAGCAGCCGGGAGCGGTACGAGCAGTACTTC
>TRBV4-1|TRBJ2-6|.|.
CASSAELRANVLTF
TGCGCCAGCAGCGCCGAACTAAGGGCCAACGTCCTGACTTTC
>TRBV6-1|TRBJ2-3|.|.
CASSQGGRTDTQYF
TGTGCCAGCAGTCAAGGGGGGCGCACAGATACGCAGTATTTT
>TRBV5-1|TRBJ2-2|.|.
CASSLVTQGTGELFF
TGCGCCAGCAGCTTGGTAACACAGGGCACCGGGGAGCTGTTTTTT
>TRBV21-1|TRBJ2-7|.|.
CASSKVGTGEQYF
TGTGCCAGCAGCAAAGTAGGAACAGGCGAGCAGTACTTC
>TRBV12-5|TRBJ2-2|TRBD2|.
CASGLVWGGENTGELFF
TGTGCTAGTGGTTTGGTATGGGGGGGAGAAAACACCGGGGAGCTGTTTTTT
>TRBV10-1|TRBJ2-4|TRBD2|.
CASSGGSGGGNIQYF
TGCGCCAGCAGTGGGGGGTCGGGAGGGGGAAACATTCAGTACTTC
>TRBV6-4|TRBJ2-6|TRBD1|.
CASSGTGGTSGANVLTF
TGTGCCAGCAGTGGGACAGGGGGAACCTCTGGGGCCAACGTCCTGACTTTC
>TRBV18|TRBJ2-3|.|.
CASSPSDTDTQYF
TGTGCCAGCTCACCTTCAGACACAGATACGCAGTATTTT
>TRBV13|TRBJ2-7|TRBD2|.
CASSLQPSGISSYEQYF
TGTGCCAGCAGCTTACAGCCTAGCGGGATTAGCTCCTACGAGCAGTACTTC